The next 20 T cell receptor beta chains were all read from a single sample in a study of T cell changes during pregnancy in multiple sclerosis. TCRdb keeps only in-frame clones here, not all; method: immunoSEQ multiplex PCR. The sample lists approximately 34,000 clones, under 95% occurring once. Sequenced material: CD4+ T cells from peripheral blood mononuclear cells, taken after pregnancy. These receptor sequences come from a female donor with multiple sclerosis, enrolled in a pregnancy study.

In DNA, the CDR3 is TGCAGCGTTGCAAAGGGGACTGGAAACACCATATATTTT. Amino acid sequence: CSVAKGTGNTIYF. The V and J genes are TRBV29-1 and TRBJ1-3; weak D call: TRBD1 (5 bases). Trimming removed 4 bases at V and 2 bases at J, with 9 bases between. The length of the CDR3 is 13 residues. Germline V CDR1 and CDR2: SQVTM, ANQGSEA.

This sequence joins TRBV25-1 and TRBJ2-2; 11 bases match TRBD1. This CDR3 has 18 amino acids. Germline CDR1 is MGHDK and CDR2 is SYGVNS. J was trimmed by 7 bases and V by 4 bases; bases with no gene match: 14. In DNA form, the CDR3 reads TGTGCCAGCAGTGTGACTGGGGGACAGGGGGGTTTTGGCGGGGAGCTGTTTTTT. This encodes CASSVTGGQGGFGGELFF. The full variable domain, its missing parts supplied by reference TRBV25-1 and TRBJ2-2, is EADIYQTPRYLVIGTGKKITLECSQTMGHDKMYWYQQDPGMELHLIHYSYGVNSTEKGDLSSESTVSRIRTEHFPLTLESARPSHTSQYLCASSVTGGQGGFGGELFFGEGSRLTVL.

CDR3 nucleotides: TGCAGCGTTGATAGTCAGGGATATGGCTACACCTTC. Translating gives CSVDSQGYGYTF. This rearrangement joins TRBV29-1 to TRBJ1-2; D may be TRBD1 (5 bases). Germline V lookup: CDR1 SQVTM, CDR2 ANQGSEA. The V and J ends lost 3 bases and 5 bases respectively, with 10 bases between them. This CDR3 has 12 amino acids.

CDR3 in amino acids: CASSPRDRAARSTDTQYF. CDR3 bases: TGTGCCAGCAGCCCGAGGGACAGGGCCGCGCGTAGCACAGATACGCAGTATTTT. The chain uses TRBV11-2 and TRBJ2-3, with 9 bases fitting TRBD1. With V trimmed by 5 bases and J by 0 bases, 12 bases remained unmatched. CDR3 length: 18 residues. Germline V CDR1 and CDR2: SGHAT, FQNNGV.

The DNA for the CDR3 is TGCGCCAGCAGCCAAGAAGGGACTAGGCGGGGTAACACCGGGGAGCTGTTTTTT. Amino acid sequence: CASSQEGTRRGNTGELFF. V usage is TRBV4-1 and J usage is TRBJ2-2, with 8 bases lining up with TRBD2. There are 18 residues in the CDR3. The germline V gene has CDR1 MGHRA and CDR2 YSYEKL. The junction had 8 bases not matched to a gene; V was cut back by 0 bases and J by 2 bases.

This chain connects TRBV10-2 to TRBJ2-7, with D hard to call. This CDR3 region has 17 residues. The V end lost 0 bases, the J end lost 2 bases, and 17 bases lay between the germline ends. Germline V gives CDR1 WSHSY, CDR2 SAAADI. In DNA form, the CDR3 reads TGCGCCAGCAGTGAGTCCCACGGTAGCCCAAACGCCTACGAGCAGTACTTC. This gives the protein CASSESHGSPNAYEQYF.

The rearrangement uses TRBV6-1 and TRBJ2-1; 8 nucleotides match TRBD1. This CDR3 is built from 15 residues. Per germline, CDR1 MNHNS and CDR2 SASEGT. Unmatched junction bases numbered 7, after V lost 4 bases and J lost 5 bases. CDR3 sequence reads: CASSGPGQVNNEQFF. CDR3 sequence (DNA): TGTGCCAGCAGTGGTCCGGGACAGGTCAACAATGAGCAGTTCTTC.

The V call is TRBV4-1, the J call TRBJ2-5; 13 bases are shared with TRBD2. Unmatched junction bases numbered 7, after V lost 4 bases and J lost 5 bases. Germline CDR1 reads MGHRA; CDR2 reads YSYEKL. This CDR3 contains 16 residues. The chain's CDR3 is CASSPLTSGRSETQYF. Here the CDR3 DNA reads TGCGCCAGCAGCCCCCTGACTAGCGGGAGGTCTGAGACCCAGTACTTC.

The chain couples TRBV11-2 to TRBJ1-1; the match to TRBD1 covers 7 bases. The CDR3 is 15 residues long. Germline values: CDR1 SGHAT, CDR2 FQNNGV. V lost 5 bases and J lost 1; bases outside the gene matches: 7. The DNA of the CDR3 is TGTGCCAGCAGCCTTCGGACAGGTTGGAACACTGAAGCTTTCTTT. Encoded protein: CASSLRTGWNTEAFF.

The J gene is TRBJ2-6, the V gene TRBV28, with a weak D call TRBD2 (6 bases). Germline V gene sequence: CDR1 MDHEN, CDR2 SYDVKM. The V and J ends lost 1 base and 0 bases respectively, with 22 bases between them. The CDR3 extends over 21 amino acids. The CDR3 coding sequence is TGTGCCAGCAGTTTATTAGGGATCTCCGGGGGACCGATCTCTGGGGCCAACGTCCTGACTTTC. Protein sequence: CASSLLGISGGPISGANVLTF. The whole variable domain, filled in from reference TRBV28 and TRBJ2-6, reads DVKVTQSSRYLVKRTGEKVFLECVQDMDHENMFWYRQDPGLGLRLIYFSYDVKMKEKGDIPEGYSVSREKKERFSLILESASTNQTSMYLCASSLLGISGGPISGANVLTFGAGSRLTVL.

This clone was observed once. The chain carries TRBV25-1 and TRBJ2-5; D gene unclear. The CDR3 has 13 amino acids. CDR1 is MGHDK, CDR2 SYGVNS, per germline. V lost 8 bases and J lost 2, with 12 bases in between. This CDR3 is CASSSLTQETQYF. The CDR3 bases are TGTGCCAGCTCTTCTCTTACACAAGAGACCCAGTACTTC.

J is TRBJ1-2 and V is TRBV5-7; weak D call: TRBD1 (6 bases). TRBV5-7 is an ORF, with its function uncertain. Trimming shortened V by 4 bases and J by 0 bases, and 10 bases separated the two germline ends. The CDR3 has 14 amino acids. Written as DNA, the CDR3 is TGTGCCAGCAGCGCCGGACAGCCTAACTATGGCTACACCTTC. The encoded protein is CASSAGQPNYGYTF.

This chain uses TRBV5-4 with TRBJ2-7, with a tentative D call TRBD2 (5 bases). Trimming took 1 base from V and 1 from J, leaving 6 bases between them. The germline gives CDR1 SGHNT, CDR2 YYREEE (reference sequence). This CDR3 has 13 amino acids. Here the CDR3 DNA reads TGTGCCAGCAGCTTGAGAGGGTCCTACGAGCAGTACTTC. Translated, it gives CASSLRGSYEQYF.

This clone was observed a single time. V is TRBV5-1 and J is TRBJ1-5, with 10 bases fitting TRBD1. The CDR3 sequence is 15 residues long. The germline V gene encodes CDR1 SGHRS and CDR2 YFSETQ. J was trimmed by 6 bases and V by 4 bases; bases with no gene match: 7. CDR3 DNA: TGCGCCAGCAGCCTGGGGACAGGGGTAGGTCAGCCCCAGCATTTT. Translating it yields CASSLGTGVGQPQHF.

This chain links TRBV7-3 with TRBJ2-2; 7 bases are a match to TRBD2. Germline CDR1 SGHTA, CDR2 FQGTGA. This CDR3 region has 16 residues. With 6 bases clipped from V and 2 bases from J, the junction kept 9 bases outside the gene matches. CDR3 DNA: TGTGCCAGCAGTAAAAGCCGGGACTACAACACCGGGGAGCTGTTTTTT. It specifies CASSKSRDYNTGELFF.

The genes are TRBV25-1 and TRBJ1-1, with D tentatively TRBD1 (6 bases). The V and J ends lost 2 bases and 9 bases respectively, with 13 bases between them. This CDR3 has 13 amino acids. Germline V gene lookup returns CDR1 MGHDK and CDR2 SYGVNS. In DNA, the CDR3 is TGTGCCAGCAGTGAAGATGGTAGGGGGAAAGCTTTCTTT. Residues: CASSEDGRGKAFF.

The CDR3 loop reads CASSVDKDRDATNEKLFF. The CDR3 DNA sequence: TGTGCCAGCAGCGTAGATAAGGACAGAGATGCAACTAATGAAAAACTGTTTTTT. The rearrangement uses TRBV9 and TRBJ1-4; a possible D gene is TRBD1 (6 bases). Deletions cut 0 bases from V and 0 bases from J, with 15 bases between. The CDR3 is 18 amino acids. CDR1 and CDR2 (germline): SGDLS, YYNGEE.

The V gene is TRBV19, the J gene TRBJ1-3; possibly TRBD1 for D (5 bases). The CDR3 contains 15 residues. The V gene lost 7 bases and the J gene lost 0 bases, with 13 bases spanning the gap. Germline V gives CDR1 LNHDA, CDR2 SQIVND (reference sequence). The CDR3 here is CASTIRRGSGNTIYF. For the CDR3, the DNA is TGTGCCAGTACCATCCGAAGGGGCTCTGGAAACACCATATATTTT.

This chain connects TRBV19 to TRBJ1-5; a possible D gene is TRBD1 (6 bases). The CDR3 spans 15 residues. Germline V CDR1 and CDR2: LNHDA, SQIVND (reference sequence). The ends were cut back, 6 bases at V and 3 bases at J, with 15 bases in the middle. The CDR3 region has the DNA TGTGCCAGTAGAAAAAACAGGGTAGCCAATCAGCCCCAGCATTTT. Translated, it gives CASRKNRVANQPQHF.

In regard to this clone: At the DNA level, this CDR3 is encoded by other sequences in the same sample as well. This rearrangement joins TRBV19 to TRBJ1-1; 9 positions match TRBD1. CDR1 and CDR2 from the germline V gene are LNHDA and SQIVND (reference sequence). The CDR3 is 14 residues long. V lost 4 bases and J lost 4; bases outside the gene matches: 4. The CDR3: CASSTRDRVTEAFF. In DNA, the CDR3 is TGTGCCAGTAGTACCCGGGACAGGGTCACTGAAGCTTTCTTT. Combining the CDR3 with reference TRBV19 and TRBJ1-1 gives the whole variable domain DGGITQSPKYLFRKEGQNVTLSCEQNLNHDAMYWYRQDPGQGLRLIYYSQIVNDFQKGDIAEGYSVSREKKESFPLTVTSAQKNPTAFYLCASSTRDRVTEAFFGQGTRLTVV.